The 17 T cell receptor beta chains in this list originate from one sample, sequenced in a study of technical replicates of blood from a few donors. Generated by immunoSEQ multiplex PCR, the TCRdb table keeps only in-frame clones and is missing some. This sample has about 72,000 clones, with around 95% found just once. The material sequenced was T cells isolated from PBMCs. The receptors derive from a human donor in good health.

This chain connects TRBV5-4 to TRBJ2-7, with 12 bases fitting TRBD2. The J segment lost 1 base and the V segment lost 5 bases, leaving 4 bases of the junction unmatched. CDR1 and CDR2 (germline): SGHNT, YYREEE (reference sequence). The CDR3 extends over 15 amino acids. The CDR3 sequence is CASSSGLAGSYEQYF. In DNA form, the CDR3 reads TGTGCCAGCAGTTCCGGACTAGCGGGGTCCTACGAGCAGTACTTC.

The rearrangement links TRBV28 to TRBJ1-4, with 7 bases that match TRBD1. CDR1 is MDHEN and CDR2 is SYDVKM in the germline V gene. The trim removed 5 bases at V and 5 bases at J, leaving 5 bases unmatched. This CDR3 has 14 residues. The CDR3 bases are TGTGCCAGCAGTGGAAGGGGGCGCAATGAAAAACTGTTTTTT. As protein: CASSGRGRNEKLFF.

This sequence joins TRBV4-1 and TRBJ2-1; TRBD2 might be the D (5 bases). V was shortened by 4 bases and J by 0 bases, with 10 bases between the two germline ends. The CDR3 runs 15 residues. The germline gives CDR1 MGHRA, CDR2 YSYEKL. CDR3 sequence reads: CASSRAASSYNEQFF. CDR3 sequence (DNA): TGCGCCAGCAGCCGAGCGGCGAGCTCCTACAATGAGCAGTTCTTC.

Only one count was recorded for this clone. The J gene is TRBJ1-1, the V gene TRBV2; D possibly corresponds to TRBD1 (5 bases). This CDR3 contains 15 residues. CDR1 and CDR2 (germline): SNHLY, FYNNEI. With 4 bases removed from V and 3 bases from J, the gap between germline ends came to 15 bases. This CDR3 reads CASSGSGRVDTEAFF. In DNA, the CDR3 is TGTGCCAGCAGTGGGTCTGGCAGGGTGGACACTGAAGCTTTCTTT.

J is TRBJ1-1 and V is TRBV6-1, with no clear D. CDR1 is MNHNS and CDR2 is SASEGT in the germline V gene. The CDR3 runs 13 residues. V was clipped by 1 base and J by 8 bases, with 11 bases between them. The CDR3 loop is CASSEVFGEEAFF. In nucleotides, the CDR3 is TGTGCCAGCAGTGAAGTTTTCGGGGAGGAAGCTTTCTTT.

The chain joins TRBV18 to TRBJ1-6; TRBD1 matches 8 bases. This CDR3 contains 13 residues. V shed 5 bases and J 7 bases; nucleotides not matched to a gene: 1. The germline V gene has CDR1 KGHSH and CDR2 LQKENI. The CDR3 coding sequence is TGTGCCAGCTCAAGGACAGGGAATTCACCCCTCCACTTT. This codes for CASSRTGNSPLHF.

The chain employs TRBV19 and TRBJ1-5; maybe TRBD1 (6 bases). V gave up 3 bases and J gave up 7 bases, with 13 bases separating them. The CDR3 loop spans 14 amino acids. Germline V lookup: CDR1 LNHDA, CDR2 SQIVND (reference sequence). The CDR3 protein is CASSMGPRGQPQHF. The CDR3 nucleotides read TGTGCCAGTAGTATGGGGCCCAGGGGCCAGCCCCAGCATTTT.

The V and J genes are TRBV25-1 and TRBJ2-3; D ambiguous. Germline V gene lookup returns CDR1 MGHDK and CDR2 SYGVNS. The CDR3 has 13 amino acids. Trimming took 3 bases from V and 6 from J, leaving 10 bases between them. CDR3 sequence: CASSDPPSDTQYF. In nucleotides, the CDR3 is TGTGCCAGCAGTGACCCCCCCTCGGATACGCAGTATTTT.

The chain recombines TRBV6-6 with TRBJ2-1, with TRBD2 matching 8 bases. V was pared by 6 bases and J by 6 bases, with 10 bases of the junction left unmatched. The CDR3 has 15 amino acids. Germline values: CDR1 MNHNY, CDR2 SVGAGI (reference sequence). In DNA, the CDR3 is TGTGCCAGCAGGAAGAGCGGGAGATCAAGCAATGAGCAGTTCTTC. It encodes CASRKSGRSSNEQFF.

The rearrangement links TRBV19 to TRBJ1-2; possibly TRBD1 for D (5 bases). This CDR3 comprises 12 residues. Between the trimmed V and J ends, which lost 7 bases and 6 bases, there was a span of 12 bases. CDR1 is LNHDA and CDR2 is SQIVND in the germline V gene (reference sequence). CDR3 coding DNA: TGTGCCAGTACTCGGGGGTATCATGGCTACACCTTC. Its translation: CASTRGYHGYTF.

The genes are TRBV5-1 and TRBJ2-7; TRBD2 matches 14 bases. This CDR3 region has 19 residues. The germline V gene has CDR1 SGHRS and CDR2 YFSETQ. V shed 5 bases, J shed 7 bases, and the junction held 20 bases outside the gene matches. CDR3 nucleotides: TGCGCCAGCAGTTCAGCCGGGACTAGCGGGAGCCCCCTCCCCCGAGAGCAGTACTTC. Residues: CASSSAGTSGSPLPREQYF.

The V and J genes are TRBV7-9 and TRBJ1-1; TRBD1 aligns across 8 bases. CDR1 and CDR2 from the germline V gene are SEHNR and FQNEAQ (reference sequence). CDR3 length: 16 residues. V shed 6 bases, J shed 5 bases, and the junction held 14 bases outside the gene matches. CDR3 residues: CASRPEQGADWTEAFF. The DNA of the CDR3 is TGTGCCAGCAGGCCGGAGCAGGGGGCGGATTGGACTGAAGCTTTCTTT. Together with reference TRBV7-9 and TRBJ1-1, the CDR3 gives the full variable domain: DTGVSQNPRHKITKRGQNVTFRCDPISEHNRLYWYRQTLGQGPEFLTYFQNEAQLEKSRLLSDRFSAERPKGSFSTLEIQRTEQGDSAMYLCASRPEQGADWTEAFFGQGTRLTVV.

This chain joins TRBV5-1 and TRBJ1-2; a possible D gene is TRBD1 (5 bases). V gave up 6 bases and J gave up 6 bases, with 18 bases separating them. CDR3 length: 14 amino acids. The germline gives CDR1 SGHRS, CDR2 YFSETQ. The CDR3 spells CASNTEIGADGYTF. The CDR3 DNA reads as TGCGCCAGCAACACTGAAATAGGGGCCGATGGCTACACCTTC.

The genes are TRBV2 and TRBJ2-7, with 7 bases lining up with TRBD2. CDR3 size: 14 residues. The V segment lost 8 bases and the J segment 3 bases; nucleotides outside the gene matches: 10. Germline CDR1 reads SNHLY; CDR2 reads FYNNEI. The CDR3 DNA sequence: TGTGCCAGCGGGGGTTTTGGGAGGGACTACGAGCAGTACTTC. Translating gives CASGGFGRDYEQYF. The full variable domain, completed using reference TRBV2 and TRBJ2-7, is EPEVTQTPSHQVTQMGQEVILRCVPISNHLYFYWYRQILGQKVEFLVSFYNNEISEKSEIFDDQFSVERPDGSNFTLKIRSTKLEDSAMYFCASGGFGRDYEQYFGPGTRLTVT.

The sample holds a few counts of this clone. This sequence joins TRBV19 and TRBJ2-7; D ambiguous. The CDR3 consists of 14 residues. Trimming pared 1 base from V and 2 bases from J, leaving 9 bases between. Germline CDR1 reads LNHDA; CDR2 reads SQIVND (reference sequence). The CDR3 protein is CASSIAVQTYEQYF. The CDR3 nucleotides are TGTGCCAGTAGTATAGCGGTCCAAACCTACGAGCAGTACTTC.

The genes are TRBV6-5 and TRBJ2-7; tentative D call: TRBD2 (6 bases). With 2 bases removed from V and 2 bases from J, the gap between germline ends came to 16 bases. This CDR3 has 16 residues. Germline assignment: CDR1 MNHEY and CDR2 SVGAGI. CDR3 amino acids: CASSYNWARGAYEQYF. The CDR3 nucleotides are TGTGCCAGCAGTTACAATTGGGCCCGCGGGGCCTACGAGCAGTACTTC.

The rearrangement uses TRBV18 and TRBJ2-4; 7 nucleotides align to TRBD2. With 4 bases clipped from V and 10 bases from J, the junction kept 4 bases outside the gene matches. CDR3 size: 12 residues. CDR1 is KGHSH, CDR2 LQKENI, per germline. CDR3 amino acids: CASSRAGDIQYF. In nucleotides, the CDR3 is TGTGCCAGCTCACGGGCGGGAGATATTCAGTACTTC.